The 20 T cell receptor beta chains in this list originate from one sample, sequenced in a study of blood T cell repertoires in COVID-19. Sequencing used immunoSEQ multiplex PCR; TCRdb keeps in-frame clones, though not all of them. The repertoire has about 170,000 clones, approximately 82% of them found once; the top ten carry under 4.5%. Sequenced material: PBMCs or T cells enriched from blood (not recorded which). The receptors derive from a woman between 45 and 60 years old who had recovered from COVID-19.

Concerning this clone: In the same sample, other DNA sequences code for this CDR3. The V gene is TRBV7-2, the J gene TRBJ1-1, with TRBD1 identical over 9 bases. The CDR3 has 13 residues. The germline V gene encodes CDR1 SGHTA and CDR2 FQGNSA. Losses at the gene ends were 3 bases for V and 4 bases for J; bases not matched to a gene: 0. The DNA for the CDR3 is TGTGCCAGCAGCTTGACAGGGGGCACTGAAGCTTTCTTT. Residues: CASSLTGGTEAFF.

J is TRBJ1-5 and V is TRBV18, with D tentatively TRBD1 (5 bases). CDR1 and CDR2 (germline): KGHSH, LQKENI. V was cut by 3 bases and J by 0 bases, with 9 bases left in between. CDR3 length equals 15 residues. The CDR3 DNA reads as TGTGCCAGCTCACCGGCAGGACATAGCAATCAGCCCCAGCATTTT. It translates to CASSPAGHSNQPQHF.

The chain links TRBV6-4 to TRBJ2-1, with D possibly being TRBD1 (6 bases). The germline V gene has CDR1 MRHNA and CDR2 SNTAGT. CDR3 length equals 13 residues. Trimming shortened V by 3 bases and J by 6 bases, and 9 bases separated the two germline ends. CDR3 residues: CASSEGGLNEQFF. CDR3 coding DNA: TGTGCCAGCAGTGAAGGGGGTCTCAATGAGCAGTTCTTC.

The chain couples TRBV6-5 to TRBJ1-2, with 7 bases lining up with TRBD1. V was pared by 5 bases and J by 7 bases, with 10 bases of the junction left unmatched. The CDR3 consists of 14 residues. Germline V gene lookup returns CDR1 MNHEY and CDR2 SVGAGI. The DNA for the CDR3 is TGTGCCAGCAGTAGGAACAGGGGTTTCGGTGGCTACACCTTC. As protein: CASSRNRGFGGYTF.

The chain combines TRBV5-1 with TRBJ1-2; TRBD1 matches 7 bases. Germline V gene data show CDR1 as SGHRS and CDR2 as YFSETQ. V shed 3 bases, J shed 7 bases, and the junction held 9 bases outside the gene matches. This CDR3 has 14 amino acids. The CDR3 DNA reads TGCGCCAGCAGCTCTCGACAGGGTAGAAGTGGCTACACCTTC. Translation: CASSSRQGRSGYTF.

The CDR3 sequence: CASNPPGQLNNSPLHF. The DNA of the CDR3 is TGTGCCAGCAATCCGCCCGGACAGCTAAACAATTCACCCCTCCACTTT. V usage is TRBV2 and J usage is TRBJ1-6; D possibly corresponds to TRBD1 (6 bases). This CDR3 contains 16 residues. From germline, CDR1 is SNHLY and CDR2 FYNNEI. V was shortened by 7 bases and J by 7 bases, with 20 bases between the two germline ends.

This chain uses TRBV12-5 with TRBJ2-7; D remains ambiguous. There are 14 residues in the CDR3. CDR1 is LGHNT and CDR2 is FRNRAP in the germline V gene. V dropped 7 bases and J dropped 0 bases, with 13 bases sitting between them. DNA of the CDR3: TGTGCTAGTGCCTTGACTTTAAACTCCTACGAGCAGTACGTC. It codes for CASALTLNSYEQYV.

This CDR3 reads CASSKPVAGGETQYF. As DNA, the CDR3 is TGTGCCAGCAGCAAGCCGGTAGCGGGAGGAGAGACCCAGTACTTC. The chain uses TRBV7-2 and TRBJ2-5; TRBD2 agrees at 10 bases. Germline V gene data show CDR1 as SGHTA and CDR2 as FQGNSA. CDR3 length equals 15 residues. With 5 bases clipped from V and 4 bases from J, the junction kept 7 bases outside the gene matches. The full variable domain, rest sourced from reference TRBV7-2 and TRBJ2-5, is GAGVSQSPSNKVTEKGKDVELRCDPISGHTALYWYRQSLGQGLEFLIYFQGNSAPDKSGLPSDRFSAERTGGSVSTLTIQRTQQEDSAVYLCASSKPVAGGETQYFGPGTRLLVL.

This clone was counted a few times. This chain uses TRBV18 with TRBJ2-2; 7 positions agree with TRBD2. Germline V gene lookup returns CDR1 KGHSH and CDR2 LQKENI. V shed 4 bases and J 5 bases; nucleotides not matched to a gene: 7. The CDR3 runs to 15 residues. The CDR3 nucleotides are TGTGCCAGCTCACTATACAGCGGGAATACCGGGGAGCTGTTTTTT. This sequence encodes CASSLYSGNTGELFF.

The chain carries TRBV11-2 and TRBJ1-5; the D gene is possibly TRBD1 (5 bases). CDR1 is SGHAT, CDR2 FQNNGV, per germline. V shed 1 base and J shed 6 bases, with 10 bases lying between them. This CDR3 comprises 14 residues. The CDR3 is CASSLAGGFQPQHF. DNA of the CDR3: TGTGCCAGCAGCTTAGCGGGGGGATTTCAGCCCCAGCATTTT.

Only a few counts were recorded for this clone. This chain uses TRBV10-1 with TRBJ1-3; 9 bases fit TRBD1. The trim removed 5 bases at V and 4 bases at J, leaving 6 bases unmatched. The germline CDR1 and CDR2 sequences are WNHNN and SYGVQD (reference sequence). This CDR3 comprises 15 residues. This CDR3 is CASSPGTGLGNTIYF. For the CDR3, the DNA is TGCGCCAGCAGTCCCGGGACAGGGTTAGGAAACACCATATATTTT.

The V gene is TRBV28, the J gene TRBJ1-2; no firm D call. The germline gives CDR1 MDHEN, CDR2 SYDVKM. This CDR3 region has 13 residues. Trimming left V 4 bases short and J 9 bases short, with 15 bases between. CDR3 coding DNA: TGTGCCAGCAGTTCCCCCGTTCTATATCGCTACACCTTC. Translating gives CASSSPVLYRYTF.

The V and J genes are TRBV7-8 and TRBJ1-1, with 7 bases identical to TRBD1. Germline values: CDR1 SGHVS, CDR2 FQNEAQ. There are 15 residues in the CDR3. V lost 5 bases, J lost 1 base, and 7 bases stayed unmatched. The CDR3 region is CASSRGGGANTEAFF. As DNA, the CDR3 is TGTGCCAGCAGCCGAGGGGGCGGCGCGAACACTGAAGCTTTCTTT. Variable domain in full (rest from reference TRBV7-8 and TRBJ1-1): GAGVSQSPRYKVAKRGQDVALRCDPISGHVSLFWYQQALGQGPEFLTYFQNEAQLDKSGLPSDRFFAERPEGSVSTLKIQRTQQEDSAVYLCASSRGGGANTEAFFGQGTRLTVV.

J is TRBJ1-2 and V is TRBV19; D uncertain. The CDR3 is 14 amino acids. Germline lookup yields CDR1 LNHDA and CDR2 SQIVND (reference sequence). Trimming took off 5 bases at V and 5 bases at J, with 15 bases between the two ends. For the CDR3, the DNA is TGTGCCAGTAGTCCCCAGGTTTTGGCTTATGGCTACACCTTC. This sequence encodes CASSPQVLAYGYTF.

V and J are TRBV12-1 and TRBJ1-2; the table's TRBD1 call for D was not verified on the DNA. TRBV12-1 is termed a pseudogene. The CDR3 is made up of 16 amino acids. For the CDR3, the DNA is TGTGCCAGCAGCCGGACAGAAGTGGACAGGGGTAGGGGCTACACCTTC. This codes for CASSRTEVDRGRGYTF.

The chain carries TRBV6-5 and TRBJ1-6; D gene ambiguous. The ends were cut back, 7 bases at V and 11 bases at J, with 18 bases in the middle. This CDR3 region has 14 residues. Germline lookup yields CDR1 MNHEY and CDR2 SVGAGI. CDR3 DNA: TGTGCCAGCAAGTCCCGGGATCTCGGGACACCCCTCCACTTT. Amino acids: CASKSRDLGTPLHF.

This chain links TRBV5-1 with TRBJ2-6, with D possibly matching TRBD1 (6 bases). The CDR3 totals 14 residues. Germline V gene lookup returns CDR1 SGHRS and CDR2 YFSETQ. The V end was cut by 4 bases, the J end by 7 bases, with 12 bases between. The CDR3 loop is CASSVQGEANVLTF. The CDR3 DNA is TGCGCCAGCAGCGTACAGGGAGAAGCCAACGTCCTGACTTTC.

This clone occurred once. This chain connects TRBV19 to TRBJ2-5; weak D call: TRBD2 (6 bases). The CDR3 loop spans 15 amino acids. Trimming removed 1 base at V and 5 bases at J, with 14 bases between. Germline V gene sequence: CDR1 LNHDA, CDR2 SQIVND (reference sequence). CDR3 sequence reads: CASSIGGTAGETQYF. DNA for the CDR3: TGTGCCAGTAGTATAGGTGGGACCGCGGGGGAGACCCAGTACTTC.

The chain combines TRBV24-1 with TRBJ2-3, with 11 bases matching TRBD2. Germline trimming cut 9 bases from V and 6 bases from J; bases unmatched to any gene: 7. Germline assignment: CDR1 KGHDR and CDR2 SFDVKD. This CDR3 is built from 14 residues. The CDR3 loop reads CATSTSGIKDTQYF. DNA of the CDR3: TGTGCCACCTCGACTAGCGGGATCAAGGATACGCAGTATTTT.

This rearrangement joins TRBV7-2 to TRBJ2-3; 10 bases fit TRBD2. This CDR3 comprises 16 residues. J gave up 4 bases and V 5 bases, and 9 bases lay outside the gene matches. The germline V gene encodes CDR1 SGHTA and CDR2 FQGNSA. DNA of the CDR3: TGTGCCAGCAGCATGACAGCGGGGGGGCGTTCAGATACGCAGTATTTT. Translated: CASSMTAGGRSDTQYF. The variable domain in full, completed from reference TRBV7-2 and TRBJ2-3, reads GAGVSQSPSNKVTEKGKDVELRCDPISGHTALYWYRQSLGQGLEFLIYFQGNSAPDKSGLPSDRFSAERTGGSVSTLTIQRTQQEDSAVYLCASSMTAGGRSDTQYFGPGTRLTVL.